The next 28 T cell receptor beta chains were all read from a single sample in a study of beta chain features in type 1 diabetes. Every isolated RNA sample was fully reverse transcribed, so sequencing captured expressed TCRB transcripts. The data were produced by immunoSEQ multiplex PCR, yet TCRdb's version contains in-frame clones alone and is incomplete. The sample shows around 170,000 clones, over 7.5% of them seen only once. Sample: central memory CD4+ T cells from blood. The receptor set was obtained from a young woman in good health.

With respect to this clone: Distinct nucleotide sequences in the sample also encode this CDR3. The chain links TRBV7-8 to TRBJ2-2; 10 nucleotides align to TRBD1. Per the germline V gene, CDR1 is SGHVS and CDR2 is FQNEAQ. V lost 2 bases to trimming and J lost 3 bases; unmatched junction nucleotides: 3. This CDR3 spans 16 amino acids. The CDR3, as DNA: TGTGCCAGCAGCTTAAGACAGGGGGCAGACACCGGGGAGCTGTTTTTT. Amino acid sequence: CASSLRQGADTGELFF.

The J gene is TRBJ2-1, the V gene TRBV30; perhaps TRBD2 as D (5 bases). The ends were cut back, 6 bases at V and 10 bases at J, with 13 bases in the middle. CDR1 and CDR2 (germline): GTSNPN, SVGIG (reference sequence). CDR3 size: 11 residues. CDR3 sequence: CACLWRKEQFF. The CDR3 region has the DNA TGTGCCTGTCTTTGGAGGAAAGAGCAGTTCTTC.

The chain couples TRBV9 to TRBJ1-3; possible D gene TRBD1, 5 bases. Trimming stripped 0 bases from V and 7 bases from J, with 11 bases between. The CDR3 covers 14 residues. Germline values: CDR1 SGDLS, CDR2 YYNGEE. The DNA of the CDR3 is TGTGCCAGCAGCGTAGATGTCAGGGCGAACACCATATATTTT. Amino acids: CASSVDVRANTIYF.

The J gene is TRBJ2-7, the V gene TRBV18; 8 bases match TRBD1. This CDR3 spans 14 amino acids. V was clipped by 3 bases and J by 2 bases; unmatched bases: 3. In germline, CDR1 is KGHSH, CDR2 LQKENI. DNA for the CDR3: TGTGCCAGCTCACCGGGACAGGAGACCTACGAGCAGTACTTC. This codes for CASSPGQETYEQYF.

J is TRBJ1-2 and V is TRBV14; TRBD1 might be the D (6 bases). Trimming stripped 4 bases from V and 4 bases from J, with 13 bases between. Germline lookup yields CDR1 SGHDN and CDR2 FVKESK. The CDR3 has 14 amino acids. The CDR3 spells CASSPRQAGYGYTF. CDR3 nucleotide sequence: TGTGCCAGCAGCCCGAGACAGGCTGGCTATGGCTACACCTTC.

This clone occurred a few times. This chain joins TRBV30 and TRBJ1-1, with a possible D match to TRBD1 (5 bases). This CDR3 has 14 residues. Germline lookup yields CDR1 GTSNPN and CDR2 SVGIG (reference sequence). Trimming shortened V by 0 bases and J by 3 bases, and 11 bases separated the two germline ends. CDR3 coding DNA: TGTGCCTGGAGTGTTTGGGGGGGATACACTGAAGCTTTCTTT. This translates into CAWSVWGGYTEAFF.

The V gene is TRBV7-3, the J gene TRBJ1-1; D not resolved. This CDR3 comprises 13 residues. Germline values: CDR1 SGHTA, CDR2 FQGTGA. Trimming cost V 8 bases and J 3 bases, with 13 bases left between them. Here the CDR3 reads CASASGIDTEAFF. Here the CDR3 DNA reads TGTGCCAGCGCCTCAGGAATCGACACTGAAGCTTTCTTT.

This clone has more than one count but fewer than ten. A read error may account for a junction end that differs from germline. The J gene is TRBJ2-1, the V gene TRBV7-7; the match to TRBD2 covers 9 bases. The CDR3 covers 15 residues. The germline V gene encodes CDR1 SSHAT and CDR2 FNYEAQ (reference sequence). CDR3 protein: CASSLAGGGAAEQFF. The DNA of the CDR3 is TGTGCTAGCAGCTTAGCGGGCGGGGGGGCCGCTGAGCAGTTCTTC.

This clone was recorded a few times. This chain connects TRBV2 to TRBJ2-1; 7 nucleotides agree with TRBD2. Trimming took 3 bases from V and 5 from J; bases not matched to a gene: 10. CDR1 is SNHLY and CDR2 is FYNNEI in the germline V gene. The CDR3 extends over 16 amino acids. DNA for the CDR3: TGTGCCAGCAGTGAGCTGGGAGGGGAAATCAACAATGAGCAGTTCTTC. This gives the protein CASSELGGEINNEQFF.

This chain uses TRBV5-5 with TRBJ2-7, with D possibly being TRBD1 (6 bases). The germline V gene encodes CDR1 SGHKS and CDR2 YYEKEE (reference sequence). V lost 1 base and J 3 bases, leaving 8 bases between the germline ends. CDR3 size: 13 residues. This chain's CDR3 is CASSLQGLYEQYF. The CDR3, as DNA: TGTGCCAGCAGCTTGCAGGGGCTCTACGAGCAGTACTTC.

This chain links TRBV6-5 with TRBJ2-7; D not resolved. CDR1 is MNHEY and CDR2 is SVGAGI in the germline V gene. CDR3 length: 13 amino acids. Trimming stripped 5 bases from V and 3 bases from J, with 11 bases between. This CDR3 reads CASSGPGRYEQYF. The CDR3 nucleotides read TGTGCCAGCAGTGGGCCCGGTCGCTACGAGCAGTACTTC.

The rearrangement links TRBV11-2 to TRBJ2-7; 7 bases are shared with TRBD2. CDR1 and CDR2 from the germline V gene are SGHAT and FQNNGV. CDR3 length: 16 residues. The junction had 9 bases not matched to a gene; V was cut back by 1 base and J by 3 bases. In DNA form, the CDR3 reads TGTGCCAGCAGCTTAGCTCCTAGCGGAAGTTTCTACGAGCAGTACTTC. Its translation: CASSLAPSGSFYEQYF.

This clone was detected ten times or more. The CDR3 nucleotides are TGTGCCAGTAGCGATGCGGACAGAAATCAGCCCCAGCATTTT. Amino acids: CASSDADRNQPQHF. The J gene is TRBJ1-5, the V gene TRBV19; D perhaps matches TRBD1 (6 bases). Trimming took off 6 bases at V and 4 bases at J, with 13 bases between the two ends. The CDR3 covers 14 residues. Germline-derived CDR1 and CDR2 are LNHDA and SQIVND (reference sequence).

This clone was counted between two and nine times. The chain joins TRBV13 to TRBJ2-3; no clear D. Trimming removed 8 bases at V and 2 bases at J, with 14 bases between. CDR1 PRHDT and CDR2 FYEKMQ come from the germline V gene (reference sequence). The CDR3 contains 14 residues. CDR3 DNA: TGTGCCAGCCAAAGAGGATCCTTCACAGATACGCAGTATTTT. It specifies CASQRGSFTDTQYF. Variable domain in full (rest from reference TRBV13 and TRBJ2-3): AAGVIQSPRHLIKEKRETATLKCYPIPRHDTVYWYQQGPGQDPQFLISFYEKMQSDKGSIPDRFSAQQFSDYHSELNMSSLELGDSALYFCASQRGSFTDTQYFGPGTRLTVL.

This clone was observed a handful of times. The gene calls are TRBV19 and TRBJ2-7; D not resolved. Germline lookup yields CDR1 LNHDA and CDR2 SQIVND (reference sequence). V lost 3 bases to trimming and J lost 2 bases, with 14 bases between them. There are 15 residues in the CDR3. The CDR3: CASSIEAALAYEQYF. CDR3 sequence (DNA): TGTGCCAGTAGTATCGAGGCAGCTCTAGCCTACGAGCAGTACTTC.

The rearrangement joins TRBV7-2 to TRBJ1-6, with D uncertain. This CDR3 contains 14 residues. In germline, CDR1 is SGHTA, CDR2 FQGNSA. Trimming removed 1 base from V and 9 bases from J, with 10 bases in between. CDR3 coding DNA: TGTGCCAGCAGCTTAGGGGCCCGATCTTCACCCCTCCACTTT. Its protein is CASSLGARSSPLHF.

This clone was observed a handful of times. The CDR3 region has the DNA TGTGCCAGTAGTGGAACACGGGAGGTTTACCAAGAGACCCAGTACTTC. Translation: CASSGTREVYQETQYF. The chain is built from TRBV19 and TRBJ2-5; 7 bases are a match to TRBD2. V lost 5 bases, J lost 0 bases, and 9 bases stayed unmatched. Germline V gives CDR1 LNHDA, CDR2 SQIVND (reference sequence). CDR3 size: 16 residues.

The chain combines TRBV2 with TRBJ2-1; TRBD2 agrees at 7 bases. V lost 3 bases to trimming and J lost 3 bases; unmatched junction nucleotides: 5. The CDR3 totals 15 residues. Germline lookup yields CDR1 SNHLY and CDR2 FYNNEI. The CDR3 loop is CASSEAASGYNEQFF. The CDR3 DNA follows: TGTGCCAGCAGTGAGGCGGCTAGCGGCTACAATGAGCAGTTCTTC.

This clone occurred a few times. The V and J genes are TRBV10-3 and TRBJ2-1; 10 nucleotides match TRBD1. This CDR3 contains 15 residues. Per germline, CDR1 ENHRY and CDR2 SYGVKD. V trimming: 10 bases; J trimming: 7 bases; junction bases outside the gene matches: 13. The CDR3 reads CASTSRDRGVNEQFF. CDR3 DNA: TGTGCCAGCACCTCTCGGGACAGGGGAGTAAATGAGCAGTTCTTC.

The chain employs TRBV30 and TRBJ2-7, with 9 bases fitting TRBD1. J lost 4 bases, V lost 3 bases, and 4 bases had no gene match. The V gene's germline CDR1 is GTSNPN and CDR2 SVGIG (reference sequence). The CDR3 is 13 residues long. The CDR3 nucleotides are TGTGCCTGGAGCCTGGGACAGGGTTACGAGCAGTACTTC. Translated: CAWSLGQGYEQYF.

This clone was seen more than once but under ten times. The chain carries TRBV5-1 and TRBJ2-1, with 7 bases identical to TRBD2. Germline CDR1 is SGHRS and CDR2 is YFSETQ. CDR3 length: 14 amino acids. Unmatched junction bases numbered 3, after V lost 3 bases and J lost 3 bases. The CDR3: CASSSSGVYNEQFF. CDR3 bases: TGCGCCAGCAGCTCCAGCGGGGTCTACAATGAGCAGTTCTTC.

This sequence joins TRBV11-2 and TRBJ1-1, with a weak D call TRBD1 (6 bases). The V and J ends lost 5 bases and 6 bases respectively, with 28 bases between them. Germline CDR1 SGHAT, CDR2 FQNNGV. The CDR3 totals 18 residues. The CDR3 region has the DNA TGTGCCAGCAGCCAAATTCGGTCCCGTGGGGGCGGGAGACCTGAAGCTTTCTTT. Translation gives CASSQIRSRGGGRPEAFF.

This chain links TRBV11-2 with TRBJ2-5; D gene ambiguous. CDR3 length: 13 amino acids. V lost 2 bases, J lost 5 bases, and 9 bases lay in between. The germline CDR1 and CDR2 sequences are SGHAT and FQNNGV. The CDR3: CASSLTHRETQYF. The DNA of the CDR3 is TGTGCCAGCAGCTTAACCCACCGGGAGACCCAGTACTTC.

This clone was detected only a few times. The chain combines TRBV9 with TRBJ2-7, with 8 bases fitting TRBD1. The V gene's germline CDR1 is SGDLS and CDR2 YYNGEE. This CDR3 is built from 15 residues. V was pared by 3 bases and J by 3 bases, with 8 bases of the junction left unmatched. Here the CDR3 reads CASSATGDDRYEQYF. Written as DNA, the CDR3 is TGTGCCAGCAGCGCGACAGGGGATGATCGCTACGAGCAGTACTTC.

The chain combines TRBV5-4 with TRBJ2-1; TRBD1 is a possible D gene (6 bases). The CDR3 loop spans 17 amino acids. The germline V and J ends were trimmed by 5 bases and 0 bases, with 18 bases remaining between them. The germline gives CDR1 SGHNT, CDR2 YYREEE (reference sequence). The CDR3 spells CASSFEPTGSSYNEQFF. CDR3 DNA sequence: TGTGCCAGCAGTTTCGAACCGACAGGATCCTCCTACAATGAGCAGTTCTTC.

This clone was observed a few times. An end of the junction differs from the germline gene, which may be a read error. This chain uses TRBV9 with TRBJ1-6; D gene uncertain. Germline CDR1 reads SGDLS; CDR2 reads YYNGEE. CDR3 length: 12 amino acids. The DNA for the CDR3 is TGTGCCAGCAGCGTCTATGATTCACCCCTCCACTTT. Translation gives CASSVYDSPLHF.

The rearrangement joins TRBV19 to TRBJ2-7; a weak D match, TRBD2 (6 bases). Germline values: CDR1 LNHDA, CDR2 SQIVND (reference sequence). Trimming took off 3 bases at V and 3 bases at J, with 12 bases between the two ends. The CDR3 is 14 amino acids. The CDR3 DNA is TGTGCCAGTAGTATCTCTGGGAGGAACTACGAGCAGTACTTC. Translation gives CASSISGRNYEQYF.

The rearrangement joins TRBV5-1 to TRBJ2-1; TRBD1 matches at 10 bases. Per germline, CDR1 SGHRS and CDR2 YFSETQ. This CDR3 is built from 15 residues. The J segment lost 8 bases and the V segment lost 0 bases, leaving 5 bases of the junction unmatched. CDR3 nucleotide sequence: TGCGCCAGCAGCTTGGTGGGACAGGGGTCCGATGAGCAGTTCTTC. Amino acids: CASSLVGQGSDEQFF.